The TCR beta chain described here comes from a study of cytomegalovirus exposure and HLA in healthy donors. The donors were part of the validation cohort, which consisted of approximately 110 subjects and was separate from the first cohort of under 850 subjects. This table comes from immunoSEQ multiplex PCR, and its TCRdb copy is limited to in-frame clones, with some not included. The sample lists fewer than 100,000 clones; 94% were seen once. Comment on this clone: Its target is not known.

Germline V CDR1 and CDR2: SGHRS, YFSETQ. The CDR3 runs 15 residues. The J segment lost 0 bases and the V segment lost 3 bases, leaving 1 base of the junction unmatched. Whole-study results and caveats: A later analysis found first-cohort TCR clusters tended to co-occur in the 90 to 150 validation repertoires. CMV antigen specificity of a few CMV-associated chains was confirmed in vitro. The study put 160 or so TCR beta chains on its list as cytomegalovirus-associated.

The TCR was taken from a woman between 18 and 29 years old in good health and CMV-seronegative. Sequenced input: PBMCs. The chain has TRBV5-1 and TRBJ1-3; 9 positions match TRBD1. The CDR3 coding sequence is TGCGCCAGCAGCTCGACAGGGGGCTCTGGAAACACCATATATTTT. Translation gives CASSSTGGSGNTIYF.